The 25 T cell receptor beta chains below come from one sample, sequenced in a study of T cells in Graves' hyperthyroidism and ophthalmopathy. Amplification of TCR beta CDR3 regions used RNA as the template. The HTBI primer set was used in a first-round RT-PCR of the TCR CDR3. Each CDR3 protein gets one entry after TCRdb re-called the multiplex PCR reads with MiXCR. Of about 300,000 distinct CDR3 sequences listed, roughly 19% are singletons. The sequenced sample consisted of blood. The source is a man aged 50 to 60 with Graves' ophthalmopathy.

In regard to this clonotype: With a much larger clone just one base away, this may be a read error. The CDR3 region has the DNA TGCGCCAGCAGCTTGGGAAGAACAACTAATGGAAAACTGTTTTTT. Encoded protein: CASSLGRTTNGKLFF. This sequence joins TRBV5-1 and TRBJ1-4; D remains unclear. The CDR3 is 15 residues long. Germline V CDR1 and CDR2: SGHRS, YFSETQ.

This clonotype was found many times. This chain uses TRBV20-1 with TRBJ2-5; D ambiguous. V lost 4 bases to trimming and J lost 5 bases, with 8 bases between them. The V gene's germline CDR1 is DFQATT and CDR2 SNEGSKA (reference sequence). The CDR3 is 11 amino acids. In DNA, the CDR3 is TGCAGTGCTAAGAGCTCGGAGACCCAGTACTTC. The encoded protein is CSAKSSETQYF.

This clonotype appeared a few times. The CDR3 coding sequence is TGTGCCAGCAGTTCGATGCGGACACCTGGAAACACCATATATTTT. Its translation: CASSSMRTPGNTIYF. The genes are TRBV3-1 and TRBJ1-3; D is possibly TRBD1 (5 bases). The CDR3 has 15 residues. Germline values: CDR1 LGHDT, CDR2 YNNKEL (reference sequence). V lost 6 bases to trimming and J lost 2 bases, with 14 bases between them.

This clonotype was seen a few times. CDR3: CASTLAGGQGYETQYF. CDR3 sequence (DNA): TGCGCCAGCACCCTGGCGGGCGGACAGGGATATGAGACCCAGTACTTC. The chain combines TRBV5-1 with TRBJ2-5; 8 bases agree with TRBD1. The CDR3 loop spans 16 amino acids. V lost 6 bases, J lost 5 bases, and 15 bases stayed unmatched. Germline CDR1 is SGHRS and CDR2 is YFSETQ.

This chain uses TRBV29-1 with TRBJ2-5; 7 bases are a match to TRBD2. The V gene end was trimmed by 6 bases and the J gene end by 5 bases; junction bases not matched to a gene: 6. The CDR3 covers 12 residues. Germline V CDR1 and CDR2: SQVTM, ANQGSEA. The CDR3 protein is CSVELGGETQYF. The CDR3 bases are TGCAGCGTCGAACTGGGGGGGGAGACCCAGTACTTC. The full variable domain, rest sourced from reference TRBV29-1 and TRBJ2-5, is SAVISQKPSRDICQRGTSLTIQCQVDSQVTMMFWYRQQPGQSLTLIATANQGSEATYESGFVIDKFPISRPNLTFSTLTVSNMSPEDSSIYLCSVELGGETQYFGPGTRLLVL.

This clonotype was counted many times. The rearrangement joins TRBV20-1 to TRBJ2-3; tentative D call: TRBD1 (5 bases). This CDR3 region has 13 residues. Looked up from germline, CDR1 is DFQATT and CDR2 is SNEGSKA (reference sequence). V was cut by 3 bases and J by 6 bases, with 13 bases left in between. CDR3 region: CSARAPGMDTQYF. In DNA, the CDR3 is TGCAGTGCTAGGGCCCCAGGGATGGATACGCAGTATTTT.

This clonotype was counted a few times. This sequence joins TRBV20-1 and TRBJ2-5, with no clear D. CDR1 is DFQATT and CDR2 is SNEGSKA in the germline V gene (reference sequence). The CDR3 has 13 residues. CDR3 sequence (DNA): TGCAGCCCCTCGAAAGGGCTTCAAGAGACCCAGTACTTC. Protein: CSPSKGLQETQYF.

This clonotype was seen ten or more times. The chain has TRBV12-3 or TRBV12-4 and TRBJ2-2; D possibly corresponds to TRBD2 (6 bases). This CDR3 region has 15 residues. The ends were cut back, 5 bases at V and 2 bases at J, with 12 bases in the middle. The CDR3 is CASSISGPNTGELFF. In nucleotides, the CDR3 is TGTGCCAGCAGTATTAGCGGACCCAACACCGGGGAGCTGTTTTTT.

This clonotype was counted many times. The J gene is TRBJ1-2, the V gene TRBV2; 7 nucleotides line up with TRBD1. Looked up from germline, CDR1 is SNHLY and CDR2 is FYNNEI. V was clipped by 5 bases and J by 4 bases; unmatched bases: 4. The CDR3 is made up of 13 amino acids. The CDR3, as DNA: TGTGCCAGCAGTTGGACAGGCGGCTATGGCTACACCTTC. Protein sequence: CASSWTGGYGYTF.

The table lists this clonotype with many counts. The chain has TRBV20-1 and TRBJ1-6; 10 bases are shared with TRBD1. Trimming at V came to 0 bases and at J to 9 bases, leaving 8 bases not matched to a gene. The CDR3 contains 16 residues. In germline, CDR1 is DFQATT, CDR2 SNEGSKA (reference sequence). The CDR3 DNA reads as TGCAGTGCTAGAGATGAGGACAGGGGGAAGTTTTCACCCCTCCACTTT. Translation gives CSARDEDRGKFSPLHF.

This clonotype was picked up many times. The chain's CDR3 is CASSWGPDQPQHF. As DNA, the CDR3 is TGCGCCAGCAGTTGGGGTCCGGACCAGCCCCAGCATTTT. The V call is TRBV5-1, the J call TRBJ1-5; D unresolved. The CDR3 has 13 amino acids. The germline V gene encodes CDR1 SGHRS and CDR2 YFSETQ. V was clipped by 5 bases and J by 7 bases, with 13 bases between them.

This clonotype was recorded many times. V and J are TRBV5-1 and TRBJ2-6, with TRBD1 as a possible D gene (6 bases). Germline CDR1 and CDR2: SGHRS and YFSETQ. V shed 3 bases and J shed 0 bases, with 10 bases lying between them. This CDR3 region has 16 residues. CDR3 DNA sequence: TGCGCCAGCAGCTACGGACAGAGCTCTGGGGCCAACGTCCTGACTTTC. Translating gives CASSYGQSSGANVLTF.

The chain combines TRBV7-6 with TRBJ2-1, with a possible D match to TRBD1 (5 bases). V lost 6 bases to trimming and J lost 9 bases, with 15 bases between them. Germline V lookup: CDR1 SGHVS, CDR2 FNYEAQ. The CDR3 is 13 amino acids. The CDR3 sequence is CASRRSQGGEQFF. The CDR3, as DNA: TGTGCCAGCAGACGCTCTCAGGGCGGTGAGCAGTTCTTC.

The CDR3 nucleotides are TGTGCCAGCTCACCAGCGCGGGCCTACGAGCAGTACTTC. It codes for CASSPARAYEQYF. This chain connects TRBV18 to TRBJ2-7; weak D call: TRBD2 (5 bases). The germline V and J ends were trimmed by 2 bases and 2 bases, with 7 bases remaining between them. Germline CDR1 and CDR2: KGHSH and LQKENI. The CDR3 covers 13 residues. The whole variable domain, remainder taken from reference TRBV18 and TRBJ2-7, is NAGVMQNPRHLVRRRGQEARLRCSPMKGHSHVYWYRQLPEEGLKFMVYLQKENIIDESGMPKERFSAEFPKEGPSILRIQQVVRGDSAAYFCASSPARAYEQYFGPGTRLTVT.

The rearrangement links TRBV5-1 to TRBJ1-3, with TRBD1 as a possible D gene (5 bases). CDR1 is SGHRS, CDR2 YFSETQ, per germline. The CDR3 sequence is 14 residues long. V was clipped by 2 bases and J by 2 bases, with 8 bases between them. The CDR3 sequence: CASSFEGTGNTIYF. The CDR3 DNA is TGCGCCAGCAGCTTCGAGGGGACTGGAAACACCATATATTTT.

The chain links TRBV24-1 to TRBJ2-1, with D unclear. V lost 9 bases and J 7 bases, leaving 9 bases between the germline ends. Per the germline V gene, CDR1 is KGHDR and CDR2 is SFDVKD. This CDR3 spans 11 amino acids. The CDR3 loop reads CATPQENEQFF. The DNA of the CDR3 is TGTGCCACCCCGCAGGAGAATGAGCAGTTCTTC.

The rearrangement links TRBV24-1 to TRBJ2-3, with D possibly being TRBD1 (6 bases). With 4 bases removed from V and 1 base from J, the gap between germline ends came to 14 bases. Per the germline V gene, CDR1 is KGHDR and CDR2 is SFDVKD. The CDR3 loop spans 16 amino acids. CDR3 sequence (DNA): TGTGCCACCAGTGACCGCACAGGGAGTCGCACAGATACGCAGTATTTT. Amino acids: CATSDRTGSRTDTQYF.

This clonotype has a handful of counts. The rearrangement joins TRBV10-3 to TRBJ2-7; possibly TRBD1 or TRBD2 for D (5 bases each). CDR1 is ENHRY, CDR2 SYGVKD, per germline. The V gene lost 3 bases and the J gene lost 0 bases, with 9 bases spanning the gap. The CDR3 is 14 residues long. CDR3 amino acids: CAISERGRSYEQYF. The CDR3 DNA sequence: TGTGCCATCAGTGAACGGGGCCGCTCCTACGAGCAGTACTTC.

The chain is built from TRBV6-5 and TRBJ2-3; perhaps TRBD1 as D (5 bases). Germline CDR1 and CDR2: MNHEY and SVGAGI. This CDR3 comprises 14 residues. V lost 6 bases and J 4 bases, leaving 14 bases between the germline ends. CDR3 DNA sequence: TGTGCCAGCAGACAGACATCAGGGTCAGATACGCAGTATTTT. It codes for CASRQTSGSDTQYF.

The table lists this clonotype with many counts. This chain uses TRBV12-3 or TRBV12-4 with TRBJ2-2; the D is unclear. The CDR3 is 13 residues long. With 7 bases removed from V and 6 bases from J, the gap between germline ends came to 12 bases. CDR3 nucleotide sequence: TGTGCCAGCAAAAGCGAAATGGCCGGGGAGCTGTTTTTT. Residues: CASKSEMAGELFF.

The chain has TRBV27 and TRBJ2-7; 12 nucleotides match TRBD1. The CDR3 contains 16 residues. Germline V lookup: CDR1 MNHEY, CDR2 SMNVEV (reference sequence). V lost 6 bases to trimming and J lost 0 bases; unmatched junction nucleotides: 6. Here the CDR3 reads CASSSWGQGASYEQYF. Here the CDR3 DNA reads TGTGCCAGCAGCAGTTGGGGACAGGGGGCCTCCTACGAGCAGTACTTC.

This clonotype was seen many times. V and J are TRBV20-1 and TRBJ2-5; TRBD1 or TRBD2 may be the D gene (6 bases each). The germline V gene encodes CDR1 DFQATT and CDR2 SNEGSKA (reference sequence). The V end was cut by 0 bases, the J end by 5 bases, with 19 bases between. The CDR3 extends over 16 amino acids. CDR3 sequence reads: CSAREVGGRGLETQYF. As DNA, the CDR3 is TGCAGTGCTAGAGAAGTAGGGGGGAGAGGCTTGGAGACCCAGTACTTC.

This clonotype was observed at least ten times. The V gene is TRBV28, the J gene TRBJ2-1; TRBD2 matches at 7 bases. The CDR3 runs 14 residues. V gave up 4 bases and J gave up 4 bases; unmatched junction bases: 4. Germline CDR1 and CDR2: MDHEN and SYDVKM. As DNA, the CDR3 is TGTGCCAGCAGTTCCCCTAGCGGATACAATGAGCAGTTCTTC. This sequence encodes CASSSPSGYNEQFF.

This clonotype came up many times. The V and J genes are TRBV7-9 and TRBJ2-1; 8 nucleotides line up with TRBD1. Germline CDR1 and CDR2: SEHNR and FQNEAQ (reference sequence). The CDR3 has 15 residues. Trimming at V came to 5 bases and at J to 4 bases, leaving 7 bases not matched to a gene. CDR3 loop: CASSPDRGQYNEQFF. In nucleotides, the CDR3 is TGTGCCAGCAGCCCTGACAGGGGCCAGTACAATGAGCAGTTCTTC. Full variable domain (outside the CDR3, taken from reference TRBV7-9 and TRBJ2-1): DTGVSQNPRHKITKRGQNVTFRCDPISEHNRLYWYRQTLGQGPEFLTYFQNEAQLEKSRLLSDRFSAERPKGSFSTLEIQRTEQGDSAMYLCASSPDRGQYNEQFFGPGTRLTVL.

This clonotype has just a few counts. This rearrangement joins TRBV4-2 to TRBJ2-3; possibly TRBD2 for D (5 bases). The V gene's germline CDR1 is LGHNA and CDR2 YNFKEQ. V lost 3 bases, J lost 4 bases, and 5 bases lay in between. There are 12 residues in the CDR3. CDR3 region: CASSQRADTQYF. CDR3 DNA sequence: TGTGCCAGCAGCCAGAGGGCAGATACGCAGTATTTT.